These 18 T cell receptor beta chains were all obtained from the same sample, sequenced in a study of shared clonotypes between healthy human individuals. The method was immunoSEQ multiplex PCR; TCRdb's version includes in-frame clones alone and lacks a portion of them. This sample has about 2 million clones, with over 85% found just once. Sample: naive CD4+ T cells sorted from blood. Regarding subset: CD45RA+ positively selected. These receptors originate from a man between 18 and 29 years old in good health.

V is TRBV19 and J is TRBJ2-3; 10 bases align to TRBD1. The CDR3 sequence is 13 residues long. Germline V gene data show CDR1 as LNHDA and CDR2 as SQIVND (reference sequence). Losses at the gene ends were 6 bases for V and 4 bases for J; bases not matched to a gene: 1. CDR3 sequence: CASRGQGPDTQYF. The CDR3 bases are TGTGCCAGTAGGGGACAGGGGCCAGATACGCAGTATTTT.

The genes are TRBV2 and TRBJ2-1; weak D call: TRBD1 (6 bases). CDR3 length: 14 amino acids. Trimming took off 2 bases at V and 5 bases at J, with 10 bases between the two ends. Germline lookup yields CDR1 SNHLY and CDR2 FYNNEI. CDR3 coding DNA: TGTGCCAGCAGTGAATGGGGGCCCGACAATGAGCAGTTCTTC. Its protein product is CASSEWGPDNEQFF.

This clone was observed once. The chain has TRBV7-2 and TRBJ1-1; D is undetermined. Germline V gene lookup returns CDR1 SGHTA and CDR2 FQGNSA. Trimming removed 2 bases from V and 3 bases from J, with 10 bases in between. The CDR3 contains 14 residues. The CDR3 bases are TGTGCCAGCAGCTTAACTGGGGAGGACACTGAAGCTTTCTTT. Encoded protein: CASSLTGEDTEAFF.

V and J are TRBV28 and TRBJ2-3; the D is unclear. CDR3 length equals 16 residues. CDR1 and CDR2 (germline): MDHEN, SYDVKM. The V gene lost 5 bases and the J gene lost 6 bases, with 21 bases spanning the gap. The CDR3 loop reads CASSSPADPGLDTQYF. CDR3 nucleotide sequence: TGTGCCAGCAGTAGCCCGGCTGACCCTGGGTTGGATACGCAGTATTTT.

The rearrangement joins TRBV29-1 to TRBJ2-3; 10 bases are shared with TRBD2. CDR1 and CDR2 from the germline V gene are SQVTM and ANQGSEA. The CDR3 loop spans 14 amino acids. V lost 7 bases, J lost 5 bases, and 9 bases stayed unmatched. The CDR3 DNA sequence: TGCAGCGCCCCAACCGGGACTAGCGTAGATACGCAGTATTTT. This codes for CSAPTGTSVDTQYF.

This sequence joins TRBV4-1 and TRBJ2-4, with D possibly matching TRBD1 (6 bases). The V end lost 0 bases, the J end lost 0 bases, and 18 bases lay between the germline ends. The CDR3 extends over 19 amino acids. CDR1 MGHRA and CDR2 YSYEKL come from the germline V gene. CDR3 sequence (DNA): TGCGCCAGCAGCCAAGAAACAGCGACAGGATCAGTAGCCAAAAACATTCAGTACTTC. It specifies CASSQETATGSVAKNIQYF.

The CDR3 here is CASSTGANYGYTF. The CDR3 DNA is TGTGCCAGTAGTACTGGGGCGAACTATGGCTACACCTTC. V usage is TRBV19 and J usage is TRBJ1-2, with TRBD1 as a possible D gene (5 bases). The V end lost 4 bases, the J end lost 2 bases, and 8 bases lay between the germline ends. The CDR3 covers 13 residues. CDR1 LNHDA and CDR2 SQIVND come from the germline V gene (reference sequence).

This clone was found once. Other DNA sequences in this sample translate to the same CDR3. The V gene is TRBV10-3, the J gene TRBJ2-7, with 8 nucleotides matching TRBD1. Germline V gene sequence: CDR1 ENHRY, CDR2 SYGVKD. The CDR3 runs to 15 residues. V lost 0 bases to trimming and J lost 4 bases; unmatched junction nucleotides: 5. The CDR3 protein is CAISESTGATYEQYF. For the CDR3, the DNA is TGTGCCATCAGTGAGTCGACAGGGGCGACATACGAGCAGTACTTC.

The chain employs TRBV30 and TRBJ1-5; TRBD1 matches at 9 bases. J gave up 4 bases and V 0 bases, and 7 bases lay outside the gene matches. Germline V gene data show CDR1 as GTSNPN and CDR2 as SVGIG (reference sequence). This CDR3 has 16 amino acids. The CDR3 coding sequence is TGTGCCTGGAGTGTAACAGGGGGCGAGGGTAATCAGCCCCAGCATTTT. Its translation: CAWSVTGGEGNQPQHF.

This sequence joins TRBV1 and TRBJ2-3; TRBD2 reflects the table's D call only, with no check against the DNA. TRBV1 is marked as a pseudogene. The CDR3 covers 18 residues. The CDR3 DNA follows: TGCACCAGCAGCCAAGATGATAGCGGGGGGGACTACACAGATACGCAGTATTTT. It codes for CTSSQDDSGGDYTDTQYF.

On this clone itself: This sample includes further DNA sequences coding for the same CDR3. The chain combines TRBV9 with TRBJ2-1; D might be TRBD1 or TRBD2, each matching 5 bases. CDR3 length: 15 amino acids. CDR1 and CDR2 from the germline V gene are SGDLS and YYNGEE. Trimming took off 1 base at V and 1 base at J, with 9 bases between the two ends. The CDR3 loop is CASSVREGSYNEQFF. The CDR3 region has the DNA TGTGCCAGCAGCGTACGAGAGGGGTCCTACAATGAGCAGTTCTTC.

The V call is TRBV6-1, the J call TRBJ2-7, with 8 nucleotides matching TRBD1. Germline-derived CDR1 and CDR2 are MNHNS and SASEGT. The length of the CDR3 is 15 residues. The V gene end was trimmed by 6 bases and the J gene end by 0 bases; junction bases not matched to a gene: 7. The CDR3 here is CASRTGGPVSYEQYF. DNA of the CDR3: TGTGCCAGCAGAACAGGGGGTCCCGTCTCCTACGAGCAGTACTTC.

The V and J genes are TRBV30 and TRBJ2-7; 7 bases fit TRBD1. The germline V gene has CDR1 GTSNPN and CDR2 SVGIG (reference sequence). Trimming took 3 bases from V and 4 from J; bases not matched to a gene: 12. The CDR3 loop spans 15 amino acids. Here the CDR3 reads CAWSRKGTEGYEQYF. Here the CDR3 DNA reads TGTGCCTGGAGCCGAAAGGGGACAGAGGGATACGAGCAGTACTTC.

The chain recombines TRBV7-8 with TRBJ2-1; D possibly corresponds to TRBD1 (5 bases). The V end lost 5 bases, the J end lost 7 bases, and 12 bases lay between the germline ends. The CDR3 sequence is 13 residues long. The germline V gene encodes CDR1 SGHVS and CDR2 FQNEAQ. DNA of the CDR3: TGTGCCAGCAGCCCCGACAGAGATAATGAGCAGTTCTTC. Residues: CASSPDRDNEQFF.

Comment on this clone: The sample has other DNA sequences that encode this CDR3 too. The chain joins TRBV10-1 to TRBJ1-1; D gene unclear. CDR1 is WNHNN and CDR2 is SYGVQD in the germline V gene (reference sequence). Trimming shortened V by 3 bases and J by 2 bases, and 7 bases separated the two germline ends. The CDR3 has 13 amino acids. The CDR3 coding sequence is TGCGCCAGCAGTGACCCAGGAAACACTGAAGCTTTCTTT. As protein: CASSDPGNTEAFF.

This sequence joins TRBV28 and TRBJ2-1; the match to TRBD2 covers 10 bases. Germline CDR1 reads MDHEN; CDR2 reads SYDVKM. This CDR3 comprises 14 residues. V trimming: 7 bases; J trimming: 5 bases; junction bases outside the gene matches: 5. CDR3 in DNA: TGTGCCAGCAAGGCTAGCGGGGGTAACAATGAGCAGTTCTTC. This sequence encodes CASKASGGNNEQFF. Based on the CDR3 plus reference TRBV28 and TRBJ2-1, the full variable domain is DVKVTQSSRYLVKRTGEKVFLECVQDMDHENMFWYRQDPGLGLRLIYFSYDVKMKEKGDIPEGYSVSREKKERFSLILESASTNQTSMYLCASKASGGNNEQFFGPGTRLTVL.

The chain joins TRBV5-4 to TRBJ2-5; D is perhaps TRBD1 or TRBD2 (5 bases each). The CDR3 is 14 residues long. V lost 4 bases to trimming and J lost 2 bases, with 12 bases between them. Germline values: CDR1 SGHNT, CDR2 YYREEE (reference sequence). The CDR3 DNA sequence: TGTGCCAGCAGCCCACCGGGACGGCAAGAGACCCAGTACTTC. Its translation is CASSPPGRQETQYF.

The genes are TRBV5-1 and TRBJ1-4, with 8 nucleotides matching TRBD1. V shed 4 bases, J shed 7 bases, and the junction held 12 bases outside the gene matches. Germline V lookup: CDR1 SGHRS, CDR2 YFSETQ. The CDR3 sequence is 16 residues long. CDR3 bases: TGCGCCAGCAGCCCGACAGGGGATGAGAGTAGTGAAAAACTGTTTTTT. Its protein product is CASSPTGDESSEKLFF.